The TCR beta chain under discussion was sequenced for a study of blood T cell repertoires in COVID-19. Study at large: T cells, B-cell-depleted T cells, or PBMCs supplied cDNA or gDNA.

One Seattle source followed patients from active infection through their disease course. In the study's own analysis: Nucleated cell counts were estimated from reference gene primer amplification. TCRdb keeps only in-frame clones here, not all; method: immunoSEQ multiplex PCR. D and trimming come from the DNA, and the V and J calls and clone size come from that table. The data show about 130,000 clones, roughly four fifths seen once. The CDR3 runs 12 residues. V was cut by 5 bases and J by 4 bases, with 8 bases left in between. Sequencing was performed on peripheral blood. The genes are TRBV12-3 or TRBV12-4 and TRBJ1-2; D remains ambiguous. This TCR was sampled from a man aged 30-40 years with COVID-19, enrolled during active disease. The CDR3 reads CASSIGGYGYTF. The CDR3 coding sequence is TGTGCCAGCAGTATCGGAGGCTATGGCTACACCTTC.